This T cell receptor beta chain was observed in a study of shared clonotypes between healthy human individuals. Sequenced by immunoSEQ multiplex PCR; TCRdb stores in-frame clones only, minus some. The sample gives a few million clones, 93% of which show up once; over 1.5% is in the top ten. In germline, CDR1 is MNHEY, CDR2 SMNVEV (reference sequence). V was clipped by 7 bases and J by 3 bases; unmatched bases: 13. There are 16 residues in the CDR3. It was CD45RO-negative cells, positively selected for CCR7, that made up naive CD8 cells, with terminally differentiated effector memory CD45RA+ cells excluded.

This chain joins TRBV27 and TRBJ2-7, with TRBD2 matching 9 bases. This receptor was taken from a man aged 18 to 29 in good health. Some clones in this sample may be carry-over from other donors' samples. Specimen: naive CD8+ T cells from PBMCs. In DNA, the CDR3 is TGTGCCAGCATTCTCTTCCGCCCTAGCGGGGACTACGAGCAGTACTTC. Protein: CASILFRPSGDYEQYF.